This T cell receptor (beta chain) was captured in a study of blood T cell repertoires in COVID-19. Study overall: Samples of COVID-19 (acute and convalescent) were obtained from the United States, Italy and Spain. The cDNA or gDNA used as material had been derived from T cells, B-cell-depleted T cells, or PBMCs.

Original processing methods: By means of reference gene primer amplification, nucleated cell counts were estimated. Produced via immunoSEQ multiplex PCR; TCRdb's table is partial and in-frame only. V and J calls and clone size are copied from that table; D and trimming were computed from the DNA. The table records tens of thousands of clones, roughly 80% of them present only once. Germline V CDR1 and CDR2: LNHDA, SQIVND (reference sequence). This CDR3 is 16 amino acids long. V lost 3 bases to trimming and J lost 7 bases, with 22 bases between them. This clonotype was obtained from a human donor in a cohort sampled during active COVID-19. J is TRBJ2-7 and V is TRBV19, with D possibly matching TRBD2 (7 bases). Sequenced material: peripheral blood. CDR3 amino acids: CASSMPALGGRGEQYF. CDR3 coding DNA: TGTGCCAGTAGTATGCCCGCCCTGGGGGGGCGGGGGGAGCAGTACTTC. The whole variable domain, remainder taken from reference TRBV19 and TRBJ2-7, is DGGITQSPKYLFRKEGQNVTLSCEQNLNHDAMYWYRQDPGQGLRLIYYSQIVNDFQKGDIAEGYSVSREKKESFPLTVTSAQKNPTAFYLCASSMPALGGRGEQYFGPGTRLTVT.